A single sample is the source of the 17 T cell receptor beta chains below, sequenced in a study of T-cell reconstitution after alpha-beta-depleted transplantation in children. Unique molecular identifiers were incorporated during preparation of the TCRbeta library. A single record per CDR3 protein comes from TCRdb applying MiXCR to the PCR reads. The sample carries roughly 160,000 distinct CDR3 sequences, roughly 10% recorded once. The material was PBMCs, obtained before TCRalphabeta/CD19-depleted stem cell transplant. The origin of the receptors is a boy aged 2 to 10 with acute myeloid leukemia, due to receive a stem cell transplant.

Many counts were recorded for this clonotype. The chain joins TRBV4-1 to TRBJ1-5; D perhaps matches TRBD1 (6 bases). The V gene lost 4 bases and the J gene lost 6 bases, with 16 bases spanning the gap. CDR1 is MGHRA and CDR2 is YSYEKL in the germline V gene. The CDR3 spans 15 residues. CDR3 in amino acids: CASSPEGGRGQPQHF. The CDR3 nucleotides read TGCGCCAGCAGCCCAGAGGGGGGCAGGGGTCAGCCCCAGCATTTT.

This clonotype was seen ten or more times. The J gene is TRBJ1-1, the V gene TRBV29-1; D is perhaps TRBD1 (5 bases). The germline V gene encodes CDR1 SQVTM and CDR2 ANQGSEA. CDR3 length: 14 residues. Trimming shortened V by 6 bases and J by 4 bases, and 18 bases separated the two germline ends. The CDR3 here is CSVGGGGASTEAFF. The CDR3 DNA sequence: TGCAGCGTGGGAGGAGGTGGGGCGTCCACTGAAGCTTTCTTT.

This rearrangement joins TRBV30 to TRBJ2-7, with D perhaps assigned TRBD1 or TRBD2 (6 bases each). Germline V gene lookup returns CDR1 GTSNPN and CDR2 SVGIG (reference sequence). The CDR3 has 15 residues. Trimming removed 4 bases from V and 5 bases from J, with 21 bases in between. The CDR3 bases are TGTGCCTGGAATGGGGGGCCCTTGCAGAGAAACGAGCAGTACTTC. This translates into CAWNGGPLQRNEQYF. Combining the CDR3 with reference TRBV30 and TRBJ2-7 gives the whole variable domain SQTIHQWPATLVQPVGSPLSLECTVEGTSNPNLYWYRQAAGRGLQLLFYSVGIGQISSEVPQNLSASRPQDRQFILSSKKLLLSDSGFYLCAWNGGPLQRNEQYFGPGTRLTVT.

This clonotype has ten or more counts. The rearrangement joins TRBV27 to TRBJ2-1; 9 bases are a match to TRBD1. This CDR3 is 14 amino acids long. CDR1 MNHEY and CDR2 SMNVEV come from the germline V gene (reference sequence). Unmatched junction bases numbered 6, after V lost 7 bases and J lost 5 bases. The CDR3 coding sequence is TGTGCCAGCACCGGGACAGGGACAAACAATGAGCAGTTCTTC. Translation: CASTGTGTNNEQFF.

Ten or more counts support this clonotype. CDR3 amino acids: CSAHKMGQSNEKLFF. The CDR3 nucleotides are TGCAGTGCTCATAAGATGGGACAGTCTAATGAAAAACTGTTTTTT. The V and J genes are TRBV20-1 and TRBJ1-4; 7 nucleotides align to TRBD1. V lost 5 bases to trimming and J lost 3 bases; unmatched junction nucleotides: 9. The CDR3 covers 15 residues. Looked up from germline, CDR1 is DFQATT and CDR2 is SNEGSKA (reference sequence).

This clonotype has at least ten counts. J is TRBJ2-7 and V is TRBV20-1, with D hard to call. The V end lost 2 bases, the J end lost 4 bases, and 9 bases lay between the germline ends. Germline loops: CDR1 DFQATT, CDR2 SNEGSKA (reference sequence). This CDR3 is 12 amino acids long. CDR3 region: CSARSEEYEQYF. CDR3 coding DNA: TGCAGTGCTAGATCCGAGGAGTACGAGCAGTACTTC.

In this sample, this clonotype turned up a few times. Germline and junction disagree at one end, which may indicate a read error. The J gene is TRBJ2-1, the V gene TRBV7-7; tentatively, D is TRBD2 (6 bases). Germline CDR1 SSHAT, CDR2 FNYEAQ (reference sequence). The CDR3 is made up of 15 amino acids. DNA for the CDR3: TGTGCCAGCAGCTTAGGGGCGGGATCCTGCAATGAGCAGTTCTTC. Protein product: CASSLGAGSCNEQFF.

This clonotype showed up many times. V is TRBV4-1 and J is TRBJ1-3; D might be TRBD1 (5 bases). The CDR3 runs 15 residues. V dropped 4 bases and J dropped 4 bases, with 14 bases sitting between them. The germline CDR1 and CDR2 sequences are MGHRA and YSYEKL. The CDR3 region is CASSRGRASGNTIYF. The DNA of the CDR3 is TGCGCCAGCAGCCGGGGCAGGGCCTCCGGAAACACCATATATTTT.

This clonotype has at least ten counts. The chain uses TRBV28 and TRBJ1-5, with D perhaps matching TRBD1 (6 bases). V was trimmed by 2 bases and J by 1 base, leaving 9 bases between them. CDR3 length: 15 amino acids. Germline values: CDR1 MDHEN, CDR2 SYDVKM. The CDR3 is CASSLGGASNQPQHF. CDR3 coding DNA: TGTGCCAGCAGTTTAGGGGGGGCGAGCAATCAGCCCCAGCATTTT.

This clonotype was observed many times. The chain is built from TRBV11-2 and TRBJ1-1; D possibly corresponds to TRBD1 (6 bases). The CDR3 is 13 amino acids. V lost 8 bases, J lost 5 bases, and 15 bases lay in between. Germline V gene data show CDR1 as SGHAT and CDR2 as FQNNGV. The CDR3 reads CASGSQGGTEAFF. The CDR3 DNA follows: TGTGCCAGCGGTTCACAGGGTGGGACTGAAGCTTTCTTT. Looking up the rest from reference TRBV11-2 and TRBJ1-1 gives the full variable domain: EAGVAQSPRYKIIEKRQSVAFWCNPISGHATLYWYQQILGQGPKLLIQFQNNGVVDDSQLPKDRFSAERLKGVDSTLKIQPAKLEDSAVYLCASGSQGGTEAFFGQGTRLTVV.

This clonotype was seen many times. The CDR3 loop reads CASSPLGASGPLHF. The DNA of the CDR3 is TGTGCCAGCTCACCACTGGGGGCTTCGGGTCCCCTCCACTTT. V is TRBV18 and J is TRBJ1-6, with a weak D call TRBD1 (6 bases). This CDR3 has 14 amino acids. V lost 1 base and J lost 13, with 14 bases in between. Germline loops: CDR1 KGHSH, CDR2 LQKENI.

This clonotype was picked up many times. This chain links TRBV25-1 with TRBJ1-1; 7 bases are shared with TRBD1. Trimming cost V 7 bases and J 6 bases; bases outside gene matches: 2. This CDR3 contains 11 residues. Germline CDR1 and CDR2: MGHDK and SYGVNS. The DNA for the CDR3 is TGTGCCAGCACCCAGGGGGCTGAAGCTTTCTTT. It yields the protein CASTQGAEAFF.

Points on this clonotype: This could be a read error, since a much larger clone is one nucleotide away. V is TRBV7-2 and J is TRBJ2-7, with unresolved D. The CDR3 is 15 residues long. Germline-derived CDR1 and CDR2 are SGHTA and FQGNSA. CDR3 DNA sequence: TGTGCCAGCATCTTACGATTTCTCCTTGGCCCCGAGCAGTACTTC. This sequence encodes CASILRFLLGPEQYF.

The table lists this clonotype with many counts. The rearrangement links TRBV15 to TRBJ2-5, with 8 bases identical to TRBD1. The germline CDR1 and CDR2 sequences are LNHNV and YYDKDF (reference sequence). The junction had 8 bases not matched to a gene; V was cut back by 5 bases and J by 6 bases. CDR3 length: 14 residues. CDR3 amino acids: CATSETGAEKTQYF. In nucleotides, the CDR3 is TGTGCCACCAGCGAGACAGGGGCAGAGAAGACCCAGTACTTC.

This clonotype came up many times. The rearrangement joins TRBV5-6 to TRBJ2-3; possibly TRBD2 for D (5 bases). Germline CDR1 SGHDT, CDR2 YYEEEE. Trimming stripped 4 bases from V and 0 bases from J, with 15 bases between. CDR3 size: 16 residues. CDR3: CASSRVAEASTDTQYF. CDR3 coding DNA: TGTGCCAGCAGCCGGGTGGCGGAGGCGAGCACAGATACGCAGTATTTT.

This clonotype was seen repeatedly, ten times or more. The chain carries TRBV12-3 or TRBV12-4 and TRBJ1-5, with unresolved D. V was pared by 4 bases and J by 3 bases, with 10 bases between. The CDR3 contains 14 residues. The CDR3, as DNA: TGTGCCAGCAGTTCGGAGTTTACCAATCAGCCCCAGCATTTT. Protein product: CASSSEFTNQPQHF.

The table lists this clonotype with many counts. V gene TRBV10-3 combines with J gene TRBJ2-7; 7 bases match TRBD1. CDR1 ENHRY and CDR2 SYGVKD come from the germline V gene. This CDR3 is 17 amino acids long. V trimming: 2 bases; J trimming: 4 bases; junction bases outside the gene matches: 14. The CDR3 coding sequence is TGTGCCATCAGTGAGAGTATCCCGGGACAGAGAGAATACGAGCAGTACGTC. Protein: CAISESIPGQREYEQYV.